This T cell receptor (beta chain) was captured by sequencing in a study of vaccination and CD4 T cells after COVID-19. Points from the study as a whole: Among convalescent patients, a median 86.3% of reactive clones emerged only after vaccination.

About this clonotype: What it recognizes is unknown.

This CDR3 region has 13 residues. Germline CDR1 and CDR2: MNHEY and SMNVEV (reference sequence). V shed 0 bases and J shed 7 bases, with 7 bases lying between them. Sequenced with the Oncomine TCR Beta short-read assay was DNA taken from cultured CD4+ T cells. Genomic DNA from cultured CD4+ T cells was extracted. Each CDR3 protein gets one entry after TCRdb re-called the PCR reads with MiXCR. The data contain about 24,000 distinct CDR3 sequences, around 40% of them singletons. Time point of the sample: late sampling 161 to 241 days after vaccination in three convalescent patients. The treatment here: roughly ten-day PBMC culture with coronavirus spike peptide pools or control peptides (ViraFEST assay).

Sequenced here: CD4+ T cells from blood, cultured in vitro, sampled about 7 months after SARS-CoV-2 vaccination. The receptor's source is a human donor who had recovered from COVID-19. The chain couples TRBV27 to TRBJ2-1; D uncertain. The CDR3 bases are TGTGCCAGCAGTTTATCACCCCGTAATGAGCAGTTCTTC. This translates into CASSLSPRNEQFF.